Listed below are T cell receptor beta chains from one sample, sequenced in a study of CD8 T cells in Susac syndrome. TCRdb itself ran the immunoSEQ multiplex PCR reads through MiXCR, one entry per CDR3 protein. This sample has some 190,000 distinct CDR3 sequences, with roughly 94% found just once. The specimen was CD4+ T cells from PBMCs. These receptors came from a human donor in good health. Each CDR3 is given with its conserved first and last residue. The D gene is left open where the match is weak. The listing skips clone size in some rows; elsewhere it reads once, few, many or a size class.

J gene: TRBJ2-7
V gene: TRBV20-1
D gene: TRBD1
clone size: .
CDR3 DNA: TGCAGTGCCCTCCCCGGGGACAGAAGCTCCTACGAGCAGTACTTC
CDR3 protein: CSALPGDRSSYEQYF

J gene: TRBJ2-1
V gene: TRBV6-5
D gene: TRBD2
clone size: .
CDR3 DNA: TGTGCCAGCACCCGAGCGGGGGGAGCAGTCGATGAGCAGTTCTTC
CDR3 protein: CASTRAGGAVDEQFF

J gene: TRBJ1-1
V gene: TRBV20-1
D gene: .
clone size: .
CDR3 DNA: TGCAGTGCGCCATCCATGGGAATGGACACTGAAGCTTTCTTT
CDR3 protein: CSAPSMGMDTEAFF

J gene: TRBJ2-1
V gene: TRBV14
D gene: .
clone size: .
CDR3 DNA: TGTGCCAGCCGGCAAATTGGGGATGAGCAGTTCTTC
CDR3 protein: CASRQIGDEQFF

J gene: TRBJ2-1
V gene: TRBV20-1
D gene: TRBD2
clone size: .
CDR3 DNA: TGCAGTGCAACTAGCGGGGGAGTCAATGAGCAGTTCTTC
CDR3 protein: CSATSGGVNEQFF

J gene: TRBJ2-2
V gene: TRBV20-1
D gene: TRBD1
clone size: .
CDR3 DNA: TGCAGTGCTAGAGGGCAGGGGGCACTAAACACCGGGGAGCTGTTTTTT
CDR3 protein: CSARGQGALNTGELFF

J gene: TRBJ2-3
V gene: TRBV20-1
D gene: TRBD2
clone size: .
CDR3 DNA: TGCAGTGCGAGACTAGCGGGCGGGGTAGATACGCAGTATTTT
CDR3 protein: CSARLAGGVDTQYF

J gene: TRBJ2-1
V gene: TRBV7-9
D gene: TRBD2
clone size: .
CDR3 DNA: TGTGCCAGCAGCTTCCCACTCGGACTAGTTCTTTCTCAGTTCTTC
CDR3 protein: CASSFPLGLVLSQFF

J gene: TRBJ1-1
V gene: TRBV18
D gene: TRBD1
clone size: .
CDR3 DNA: TGTGCCAGCTCACTGCCGGGACAGGTTGAAGCTTTCTTT
CDR3 protein: CASSLPGQVEAFF

J gene: TRBJ2-7
V gene: TRBV29-1
D gene: TRBD1
clone size: once
CDR3 DNA: TGCAGCGTTGGGGAAGGGGGCCTTTACGAGCAGTACTTC
CDR3 protein: CSVGEGGLYEQYF

J gene: TRBJ1-2
V gene: TRBV3-1
D gene: .
clone size: .
CDR3 DNA: TGTGCCAGCAGCCAAGACAGAATCTATGGCTACACCTTC
CDR3 protein: CASSQDRIYGYTF

J gene: TRBJ2-1
V gene: TRBV5-4
D gene: .
clone size: .
CDR3 DNA: TGTGCCAGCAGCTCGGGAGAAAGGTGGTACAATGAGCAGTTCTTC
CDR3 protein: CASSSGERWYNEQFF

J gene: TRBJ1-2
V gene: TRBV25-1
D gene: .
clone size: once
CDR3 DNA: TGTGCCAGCAGGGATGGGAGGAACCTGTATGGCTACACCTTC
CDR3 protein: CASRDGRNLYGYTF

J gene: TRBJ1-5
V gene: TRBV20-1
D gene: .
clone size: .
CDR3 DNA: TGCAGTGCTAGAGATATCAGGGGCGTTAGCAATCAGCCCCAGCATTTT
CDR3 protein: CSARDIRGVSNQPQHF

J gene: TRBJ2-7
V gene: TRBV29-1
D gene: TRBD1
clone size: once
CDR3 DNA: TGCAGCGCCAAGGGGACAGGCCGTACCTACGAGCAGTACTTC
CDR3 protein: CSAKGTGRTYEQYF

J gene: TRBJ1-1
V gene: TRBV7-8
D gene: .
clone size: few
CDR3 DNA: TGTGCCAGCAGCTTAGACGGGGTAGGCACTGAAGCTTTCTTT
CDR3 protein: CASSLDGVGTEAFF

J gene: TRBJ1-2
V gene: TRBV3-1
D gene: TRBD1
clone size: .
CDR3 DNA: TGTGCCAGCAGCCGGGACAGCCACTATGGCTACACCTTC
CDR3 protein: CASSRDSHYGYTF

J gene: TRBJ2-7
V gene: TRBV29-1
D gene: .
clone size: once
CDR3 DNA: TGCAGCGTTGAAGACCCCCAGGGGTACGAGCAGTACTTC
CDR3 protein: CSVEDPQGYEQYF

J gene: TRBJ2-3
V gene: TRBV7-2
D gene: .
clone size: .
CDR3 DNA: TGTGCCAGCAGCTCGACCGGAATCACAGATACGCAGTATTTT
CDR3 protein: CASSSTGITDTQYF

J gene: TRBJ2-1
V gene: TRBV29-1
D gene: .
clone size: .
CDR3 DNA: TGCAGTGTGACGGGACTCTACGATGAGCAGTTCTTC
CDR3 protein: CSVTGLYDEQFF

J gene: TRBJ2-7
V gene: TRBV20-1
D gene: .
clone size: .
CDR3 DNA: TGCAGTGCTAGTGATCCAGGGTACGAGCAGTACTTC
CDR3 protein: CSASDPGYEQYF

J gene: TRBJ1-1
V gene: TRBV30
D gene: .
clone size: .
CDR3 DNA: TGTGCCTGGAGTTTACTGCAGGCACGCTCGGAAACTGAAGCTTTCTTT
CDR3 protein: CAWSLLQARSETEAFF

J gene: TRBJ2-1
V gene: TRBV24-1
D gene: .
clone size: once
CDR3 DNA: TGTGCCACCAGTGATTTGGGGACCCCTGGTGATGAGCAGTTCTTC
CDR3 protein: CATSDLGTPGDEQFF

J gene: TRBJ2-5
V gene: TRBV5-4
D gene: .
clone size: .
CDR3 DNA: TGTGCCAGCAGCTTGATCAGGGGACAAGAGACCCAGTACTTC
CDR3 protein: CASSLIRGQETQYF

J gene: TRBJ1-1
V gene: TRBV29-1
D gene: .
clone size: .
CDR3 DNA: TGCAGCGGGGGTACAGCGAACACTGAAGCTTTCTTT
CDR3 protein: CSGGTANTEAFF

J gene: TRBJ2-3
V gene: TRBV29-1
D gene: TRBD1
clone size: .
CDR3 DNA: TGCAGCGTCTCGACAGGGCACGTCACAGATACGCAGTATTTT
CDR3 protein: CSVSTGHVTDTQYF

J gene: TRBJ1-2
V gene: TRBV30
D gene: .
clone size: .
CDR3 DNA: TGTGCCTGGAGTCGACGAGGTGGCTACACCTTC
CDR3 protein: CAWSRRGGYTF

J gene: TRBJ2-7
V gene: TRBV7-2
D gene: .
clone size: .
CDR3 DNA: TGTGCCAGCAGCTTCAGACAGGTTTCCTACGAGCAGTACTTC
CDR3 protein: CASSFRQVSYEQYF

J gene: TRBJ2-1
V gene: TRBV30
D gene: .
clone size: .
CDR3 DNA: TGTGCGCGCCGGGACGGAGCCTACAATGAGCAGTTCTTC
CDR3 protein: CARRDGAYNEQFF

J gene: TRBJ1-2
V gene: TRBV20-1
D gene: .
clone size: .
CDR3 DNA: TGCAGTGCTAGAGTCCTCATGGGGTACACCTTC
CDR3 protein: CSARVLMGYTF

J gene: TRBJ2-1
V gene: TRBV9
D gene: TRBD2
clone size: .
CDR3 DNA: TGTGCCAGCAGCCCCGGGGGGACCAGCTCCTACAATGAGCAGTTCTTC
CDR3 protein: CASSPGGTSSYNEQFF

J gene: TRBJ1-2
V gene: TRBV9
D gene: TRBD1
clone size: .
CDR3 DNA: TGTGCCAGCAGCGGTACAGGGGGCGGCTACACCTTC
CDR3 protein: CASSGTGGGYTF

J gene: TRBJ1-2
V gene: TRBV15
D gene: .
clone size: .
CDR3 DNA: TGTGCCACCAGCAGAGGCAAGGGCGTAAACTATGGCTACACCTTC
CDR3 protein: CATSRGKGVNYGYTF

J gene: TRBJ2-4
V gene: TRBV4-3
D gene: .
clone size: .
CDR3 DNA: TGCGCCAGCAGCCAAGATCATGGGACGGCCCGAATCATTCAGTACTTC
CDR3 protein: CASSQDHGTARIIQYF

J gene: TRBJ2-3
V gene: TRBV5-4
D gene: .
clone size: .
CDR3 DNA: TGTGCCAGCAGCTCCTCGACTATCACAGATACGCAGTATTTT
CDR3 protein: CASSSSTITDTQYF

J gene: TRBJ2-5
V gene: TRBV7-9
D gene: .
clone size: .
CDR3 DNA: TGTGCTCGGGGGGCGCGGTACCAAGGATTATGTCAGTACTTC
CDR3 protein: CARGARYQGLCQYF

J gene: TRBJ2-5
V gene: TRBV7-2
D gene: TRBD2
clone size: .
CDR3 DNA: TGTGCCAGCAGCTCGAGACGGGGGGTCGAGACCCAGTACTTC
CDR3 protein: CASSSRRGVETQYF

J gene: TRBJ2-1
V gene: TRBV29-1
D gene: .
clone size: .
CDR3 DNA: TGCAGCGCCTGGACGGGCAGTGAGCAGTTCTTC
CDR3 protein: CSAWTGSEQFF

J gene: TRBJ1-5
V gene: TRBV6-2/TRBV6-3
D gene: .
clone size: .
CDR3 DNA: TGTGCCAGCACCCCCGGGCAGTACAATCAGCCCCAGCATTTT
CDR3 protein: CASTPGQYNQPQHF

J gene: TRBJ2-7
V gene: TRBV29-1
D gene: .
clone size: .
CDR3 DNA: TGCAGCGTTGCCCCCCGAGGGGGCTCCTACGAGCAGTACTTC
CDR3 protein: CSVAPRGGSYEQYF

J gene: TRBJ1-5
V gene: TRBV7-2
D gene: TRBD1
clone size: once
CDR3 DNA: TGTGCCAGCAGCCCCCTGACAGGGCCTAATCAGCCCCAGCATTTT
CDR3 protein: CASSPLTGPNQPQHF

J gene: TRBJ1-3
V gene: TRBV2
D gene: .
clone size: .
CDR3 DNA: TGTGCCAGCCGGCGTTTTAAAGGAAACACCATATATTTT
CDR3 protein: CASRRFKGNTIYF

J gene: TRBJ2-7
V gene: TRBV4-3
D gene: .
clone size: .
CDR3 DNA: TGCGCCAGCAGCCAAGGAGTTGTTTCCTACGAGCAGTACTTC
CDR3 protein: CASSQGVVSYEQYF

J gene: TRBJ2-7
V gene: TRBV28
D gene: .
clone size: .
CDR3 DNA: TGTGCCAGCAGTTTATCGGGGAACGAGCAGTACTTC
CDR3 protein: CASSLSGNEQYF

J gene: TRBJ2-3
V gene: TRBV4-2
D gene: TRBD2
clone size: .
CDR3 DNA: TGTGCCAGCAGCCAAGTTTCTAGCGGGAGCCCAGATACGCAGTATTTT
CDR3 protein: CASSQVSSGSPDTQYF

J gene: TRBJ2-5
V gene: TRBV6-6
D gene: .
clone size: .
CDR3 DNA: TGTGCCAGCAGTTACAGAGAGAACGAGACCCAGTACTTC
CDR3 protein: CASSYRENETQYF

J gene: TRBJ2-7
V gene: TRBV18
D gene: .
clone size: .
CDR3 DNA: TGTGCCAGCTCACCACCGGGTGGAGGGGTAGGCTCCTACGAGCAGTACTTC
CDR3 protein: CASSPPGGGVGSYEQYF

J gene: TRBJ2-1
V gene: TRBV12-5
D gene: .
clone size: .
CDR3 DNA: TGTGCTAGCGGGACCACCTCCTACAATGAGCAGTTCTTC
CDR3 protein: CASGTTSYNEQFF

J gene: TRBJ1-2
V gene: TRBV6-5
D gene: .
clone size: once
CDR3 DNA: TGTGCCAGCATGGGGTGGCAGGGCAATGGCTACACCTTC
CDR3 protein: CASMGWQGNGYTF

J gene: TRBJ1-1
V gene: TRBV2
D gene: .
clone size: .
CDR3 DNA: TGTGCCAGCACGCCGGGGCGAGTCTGGACTGAAGCTTTCTTT
CDR3 protein: CASTPGRVWTEAFF

J gene: TRBJ2-1
V gene: TRBV29-1
D gene: TRBD2
clone size: .
CDR3 DNA: TGCAGCGTTGATGGGCTAGCGGGGTGGTACAATGAGCAGTTCTTC
CDR3 protein: CSVDGLAGWYNEQFF

J gene: TRBJ1-1
V gene: TRBV15
D gene: .
clone size: .
CDR3 DNA: TGTGCCACCAGCAGAGATTATTCAGGGGCCGGGGACACTGAAGCTTTCTTT
CDR3 protein: CATSRDYSGAGDTEAFF

J gene: TRBJ1-5
V gene: TRBV18
D gene: .
clone size: once
CDR3 DNA: TGTGCCAGCGCGACAGAAATCAATCAGCCCCAGCATTTT
CDR3 protein: CASATEINQPQHF

J gene: TRBJ2-2
V gene: TRBV20-1
D gene: .
clone size: .
CDR3 DNA: TGCAGTGCTCCCGCAGGAGGCTCCGCCGGGGAGCTGTTTTTT
CDR3 protein: CSAPAGGSAGELFF

J gene: TRBJ1-2
V gene: TRBV3-1
D gene: .
clone size: .
CDR3 DNA: TGTGCCAGCAGCCAAGACGGCGCAGGGAGAGGCTACACCTTC
CDR3 protein: CASSQDGAGRGYTF

J gene: TRBJ1-2
V gene: TRBV20-1
D gene: .
clone size: .
CDR3 DNA: TGCAGTGCTAGAGACACAAACGAGTATGGCTACACCTTC
CDR3 protein: CSARDTNEYGYTF

J gene: TRBJ2-7
V gene: TRBV20-1
D gene: .
clone size: .
CDR3 DNA: TGCAGTGCTAGTGGGACCCCGAGCTCCTACGAGCAGTACTTC
CDR3 protein: CSASGTPSSYEQYF

J gene: TRBJ2-3
V gene: TRBV20-1
D gene: .
clone size: .
CDR3 DNA: TGCAGTGCTACCCGGGATGCCCTCAACACAGATACGCAGTATTTT
CDR3 protein: CSATRDALNTDTQYF

J gene: TRBJ2-1
V gene: TRBV4-1
D gene: .
clone size: .
CDR3 DNA: TGCGCCAGCAGCCAAGATGCTTTTATGTCCGGAACCTACAATGAGCAGTTCTTC
CDR3 protein: CASSQDAFMSGTYNEQFF